What follows describes a single T cell receptor beta chain. Its antigen is unidentified. This entry is derived from a study of T cells in Graves' hyperthyroidism and ophthalmopathy. The CDR3 is 15 amino acids. The V gene lost 3 bases and the J gene lost 6 bases, with 17 bases spanning the gap. The V gene's germline CDR1 is LNHNV and CDR2 YYDKDF (reference sequence). Notes on the study in general: The blood repertoire included most of the expanded thyroid clonotypes above 0.001.

It was uncontrolled infection, other autoimmune disease, pregnancy or lactation that excluded patients. Clinical symptoms, serum thyroxine, TRAb, thyroid ultrasound and orbital computed tomography informed diagnoses. From RNA transcripts, TCR beta CDR3 regions were amplified. First-round RT-PCR targeting the TCR CDR3 was performed with the HTBI primer set. TCRdb recomputed calls from the multiplex PCR reads with MiXCR, one row per CDR3 protein. Seen here are approximately 510,000 distinct CDR3 sequences, 46% observed once, and the top ten hold about 45%. The chain carries TRBV15 and TRBJ1-2; a possible D gene is TRBD1 (5 bases). Source material: peripheral blood or thyroid tissue (not recorded which). The receptor's source is an adult woman with Graves' disease, either hyperthyroidism or ophthalmopathy (not recorded which). The CDR3 DNA reads as TGTGCCACCAGCAGCTCCGGGGGACTACTGGATGGCTACACCTTC. Translated: CATSSSGGLLDGYTF.